This entry is about one T cell receptor beta chain. Its antigen is unidentified. An amount of RNA that ranged from roughly 0.5 to 1 ug was reverse transcribed with random hexamers. TCRdb reprocessed the immunoSEQ multiplex PCR reads via MiXCR and lists one record per CDR3 protein. The sample contains under 200,000 distinct CDR3 sequences, roughly 94% of which appear only once. In blood CD8+ and CD4+ T cells, TCR beta underwent sequencing. Between the trimmed V and J ends, which lost 4 bases and 5 bases, there was a span of 15 bases. CDR3 length equals 14 residues. The germline V gene has CDR1 SGDLS and CDR2 YYNGEE. This sample is drawn from a study of CD8 T cells in Susac syndrome. Regarding the study as a whole: By the study's own acknowledgment, its TCR sequencing and HLA analysis included relatively few individuals.

This TCR came from a human donor in good health. The sequenced material came from CD4+ T cells from PBMCs. The chain joins TRBV9 to TRBJ2-5; D might be TRBD2 (5 bases). CDR3 amino acids: CASSPRLFAETQYF. The DNA of the CDR3 is TGTGCCAGCAGCCCACGACTATTCGCGGAGACCCAGTACTTC.